Below, 8 T cell receptor beta chains from the same sample are listed, as sequenced in a study of blood T cell repertoires in COVID-19. Profiling relied on immunoSEQ multiplex PCR, and the TCRdb table lists in-frame clones only, not all of them. Of about 140,000 clones listed, more than 80% were seen once; the top ten hold roughly 8.6%. Sequencing input: peripheral blood. These receptors were taken from a woman at least 80 years old in a cohort sampled during active or convalescent COVID-19.

The rearrangement uses TRBV28 and TRBJ2-1; D might be TRBD2 (5 bases). This CDR3 has 13 residues. Trimming shortened V by 8 bases and J by 10 bases, and 18 bases separated the two germline ends. Germline V gives CDR1 MDHEN, CDR2 SYDVKM. This chain's CDR3 is CASGSGSSGEQFF. For the CDR3, the DNA is TGTGCCAGCGGGTCGGGGTCCTCCGGGGAGCAGTTCTTC.

V and J are TRBV7-9 and TRBJ2-1; the match to TRBD1 covers 9 bases. CDR1 and CDR2 from the germline V gene are SEHNR and FQNEAQ (reference sequence). The CDR3 loop spans 14 amino acids. The V segment lost 6 bases and the J segment 7 bases; nucleotides outside the gene matches: 7. The CDR3 DNA follows: TGTGCCAGCAGATCGGACAGGGGAGGTAATGAGCAGTTCTTC. Translating gives CASRSDRGGNEQFF.

The chain joins TRBV7-8 to TRBJ1-1; 7 bases are a match to TRBD1. CDR3 length equals 13 residues. The junction had 3 bases not matched to a gene; V was cut back by 3 bases and J by 5 bases. The germline V gene encodes CDR1 SGHVS and CDR2 FQNEAQ. The chain's CDR3 is CASSLEGATEAFF. The CDR3 DNA follows: TGTGCCAGCAGCTTGGAGGGGGCGACTGAAGCTTTCTTT.

This chain joins TRBV7-9 and TRBJ2-3, with D perhaps TRBD2 (5 bases). Germline values: CDR1 SEHNR, CDR2 FQNEAQ (reference sequence). This CDR3 has 15 amino acids. V dropped 1 base and J dropped 4 bases, with 12 bases sitting between them. The CDR3 sequence is CASSLEGALSDTQYF. The CDR3 region has the DNA TGTGCCAGCAGCTTAGAGGGAGCTTTGTCAGATACGCAGTATTTT. The variable domain in full, completed from reference TRBV7-9 and TRBJ2-3, reads DTGVSQNPRHKITKRGQNVTFRCDPISEHNRLYWYRQTLGQGPEFLTYFQNEAQLEKSRLLSDRFSAERPKGSFSTLEIQRTEQGDSAMYLCASSLEGALSDTQYFGPGTRLTVL.

The rearrangement uses TRBV5-4 and TRBJ2-5; tentatively, D is TRBD2 (5 bases). V shed 3 bases and J shed 4 bases, with 7 bases lying between them. Germline V gene sequence: CDR1 SGHNT, CDR2 YYREEE (reference sequence). The CDR3 sequence is 12 residues long. CDR3 nucleotides: TGTGCCAGCAGCTGGGAGAGAGAGACCCAGTACTTC. Translating gives CASSWERETQYF.

The CDR3 spells CASSGIGGGNTIYF. The CDR3 region has the DNA TGTGCCAGCAGTGGGATCGGAGGGGGAAACACCATATATTTT. V is TRBV2 and J is TRBJ1-3, with D hard to call. CDR1 and CDR2 from the germline V gene are SNHLY and FYNNEI. The V gene lost 4 bases and the J gene lost 4 bases, with 11 bases spanning the gap. CDR3 length equals 14 residues.

The rearrangement joins TRBV1 to TRBJ2-3; the table's D call of TRBD2 was not tested on the DNA. TRBV1 is recorded as a pseudogene. The CDR3 is 15 residues long. In DNA form, the CDR3 reads TGCACCAGCAGCCATTCGGGGGTGAGCACAGATACGCAGTATTTT. This sequence encodes CTSSHSGVSTDTQYF.

The chain couples TRBV7-6 to TRBJ2-5, with 8 bases aligning to TRBD1. This CDR3 is 13 amino acids long. The germline gives CDR1 SGHVS, CDR2 FNYEAQ. J gave up 5 bases and V 5 bases, and 4 bases lay outside the gene matches. In DNA, the CDR3 is TGTGCCAGCAGCACATACAGGGGGGAGACCCAGTACTTC. Protein sequence: CASSTYRGETQYF.